This T cell receptor (beta chain) comes out of a study of blood T cell repertoires in COVID-19. Background on the study: COVID-19 samples collected from the United States, Italy and Spain covered acute and convalescent phases. Nucleic acid was either cDNA or gDNA, and it came from T cells, B-cell-depleted T cells, or PBMCs.

This CDR3 has 17 residues. With V trimmed by 5 bases and J by 1 base, 10 bases remained unmatched. Germline-derived CDR1 and CDR2 are LNHDA and SQIVND (reference sequence). Authors' analysis steps: Cell counts per sample came from amplifying reference gene primers. The method was immunoSEQ multiplex PCR; TCRdb's version includes in-frame clones alone and lacks a portion of them. V, J and clone size are taken as reported in that table, and D and trimming were inferred from the DNA itself. Seen here are under 70,000 clones, around 79% observed once, and the top ten hold 15% to 20%. Material: peripheral blood. The genes are TRBV19 and TRBJ2-1, with 8 bases identical to TRBD1. This receptor was taken from a man aged 55 to 70 with acute or convalescent COVID-19. Here the CDR3 reads CASSSDRAIKSYNEQFF. CDR3 DNA: TGTGCCAGTAGTTCGGACAGGGCGATCAAATCCTACAATGAGCAGTTCTTC. The complete variable domain, with remaining parts taken from reference TRBV19 and TRBJ2-1, reads DGGITQSPKYLFRKEGQNVTLSCEQNLNHDAMYWYRQDPGQGLRLIYYSQIVNDFQKGDIAEGYSVSREKKESFPLTVTSAQKNPTAFYLCASSSDRAIKSYNEQFFGPGTRLTVL.